A selection of T cell receptor beta chains follows, all from one sample in a study of T cell changes during pregnancy in multiple sclerosis. The method was immunoSEQ multiplex PCR; TCRdb's version includes in-frame clones alone and lacks a portion of them. The table shows approximately 71,000 clones, with around nine tenths occurring only once. Here the sequenced sample was peripheral blood, taken in the second trimester of pregnancy. Source of these receptors: a female donor with multiple sclerosis, enrolled in a pregnancy study. The CDR3 runs from the conserved cysteine through the conserved F or W. D genes are given only for firm matches. Only some rows state a clone size, as once, few, many or a class for expanded clones.

v_call	j_call	cdr3_length	clone_size	d_call	cdr3_nt	cdr3_aa
TRBV27	TRBJ2-1	18	NA	TRBD2	TGTGCCAGCAGCCGAGAGCTAGCGGCGGGAAATTGGGGAAATGAGCAGTTCTTC	CASSRELAAGNWGNEQFF
TRBV11-2	TRBJ2-7	16	NA	NA	TGTGCCAGCAGCTGGACCGACCAGGGTTTATCGGACGAGCAGTACTTC	CASSWTDQGLSDEQYF
TRBV4-1	TRBJ1-2	16	NA	NA	TGCGCCAGCAGCCAAGGGGGGCGCGTGACGACGGGGGGCTACACCTTC	CASSQGGRVTTGGYTF
TRBV2	TRBJ2-7	15	NA	NA	TGTGCCAGCAGCACCCGCCTGTCCAGGTCGGACGAGCAGTACTTC	CASSTRLSRSDEQYF
TRBV2	TRBJ2-7	14	NA	TRBD1	TGTGCCAGCAGTGACCGGGACAGCCGTAGAAAGAAGTACTTC	CASSDRDSRRKKYF
TRBV5-6	TRBJ1-1	13	once	TRBD1	TGTGCCAGCAGCTTGAATAGGGACAGAGCCCCTTTCTTT	CASSLNRDRAPFF
TRBV27	TRBJ1-1	14	NA	NA	TGTGCCAGCAGTTTATCGGTCGGGGGCACTGAAGCTTTCTTT	CASSLSVGGTEAFF
TRBV9	TRBJ2-7	15	once	TRBD1	TGTGCCAGCAGCATCGGGACAGGGGTAGTCGACGAGCAGTACTTC	CASSIGTGVVDEQYF
TRBV29-1	TRBJ2-1	13	NA	TRBD2	TGCAGCGTTGGAGCGGGGGAGGACAATGAGCAGTTCTTC	CSVGAGEDNEQFF
TRBV6-5	TRBJ2-2	14	NA	TRBD2	TGTGCCGGAGGGGCCCTAGCGGGAACCGGGGAGCTGTTTTTT	CAGGALAGTGELFF
TRBV19	TRBJ1-2	14	few	NA	TGTGCCAGTAGTATCCTCTCGGCAGGAAATGGCTACACCTTC	CASSILSAGNGYTF
TRBV7-9	TRBJ2-1	15	few	TRBD2	TGTGCCAGCAGTTCTACTGAGGCGGGAGTGAATGAGCAGTTCTTC	CASSSTEAGVNEQFF
TRBV28	TRBJ1-1	12	NA	NA	TGTGCCAGCAGTTTAACAAACACTGAAGCTTTCTTT	CASSLTNTEAFF
TRBV7-2	TRBJ1-5	17	NA	TRBD1	TGTGCCAGCAGCTTAAGTAGAGGGGGCGTGGGCAATCAGCCCCAGCATTTT	CASSLSRGGVGNQPQHF
TRBV5-4	TRBJ2-5	15	once	NA	TGTGCCAGCAGCTTGAAGTTGGGGGCGGAAGAGACCCAGTACTTC	CASSLKLGAEETQYF
TRBV11-1	TRBJ2-7	14	NA	NA	TGTGCCAGCAGCTTATCGCGAGGCGGATACGAGCAGTACTTC	CASSLSRGGYEQYF
TRBV5-4	TRBJ2-5	16	once	TRBD2	TGTGCCAGCAGCTTGGCTAGCGGGAGGCAGGAAGAGACCCAGTACTTC	CASSLASGRQEETQYF
TRBV5-1	TRBJ2-7	13	NA	NA	TGCGCCAGCAGCTTGGGCGGTATCTACGAGCAGTACTTC	CASSLGGIYEQYF
TRBV10-3	TRBJ1-6	14	few	NA	TGTGCCATCAGTGAAAACCAACAGGGTTCACCCCTCCACTTT	CAISENQQGSPLHF
TRBV15	TRBJ2-2	17	NA	NA	TGTGCCACCAGCAGTTGGGGAACGGGAGAGTACGCCGGGGAGCTGTTTTTT	CATSSWGTGEYAGELFF
TRBV19	TRBJ1-1	13	NA	TRBD1	TGTGCCAGTAGCAAACAGGGGGGGACTGAAGCTTTCTTT	CASSKQGGTEAFF
TRBV30	TRBJ2-3	12	NA	NA	TGTGCCTGGAGCGGGAGTTCAGATACGCAGTATTTT	CAWSGSSDTQYF
TRBV19	TRBJ2-1	16	NA	NA	TGTGCCAGTAGTATGAACGGGAGAGGGTCCTACAATGAGCAGTTCTTC	CASSMNGRGSYNEQFF
TRBV28	TRBJ1-5	15	NA	TRBD1	TGTGCCAGCAGTTTGGGGACAGGGGGCCGTCAGCCCCAGCATTTT	CASSLGTGGRQPQHF
TRBV19	TRBJ2-5	15	NA	TRBD1	TGTGCCAATCCAAAGACAGGGCAGTACCAAGAGACCCAGTACTTC	CANPKTGQYQETQYF
TRBV19	TRBJ1-5	15	NA	NA	TGTGCCAGTAGTCAGGGCAGGATGGGCAATCAGCCCCAGCATTTT	CASSQGRMGNQPQHF
TRBV2	TRBJ2-3	19	NA	TRBD2	TGTGCCAGCAGTGAAGGACTAGCGGGAGGGCTTTGGAGCACAGATACGCAGTATTTT	CASSEGLAGGLWSTDTQYF
TRBV28	TRBJ2-7	15	NA	TRBD2	TGTGCCAGCAGAGGGGGACTAGCGGACTTCTACGAGCAGTACTTC	CASRGGLADFYEQYF
TRBV6-5	TRBJ1-1	15	NA	NA	TGTGCCAGCAGCACTTTTCCGGGGTCTGGGGCTGAAGCTTTCTTT	CASSTFPGSGAEAFF
TRBV9	TRBJ2-1	14	NA	TRBD2	TGTGCCAGCAGCGTAGACCCGGGGGGTAATGAGCAGTTCTTC	CASSVDPGGNEQFF
TRBV6-6	TRBJ2-2	15	NA	NA	TGTGCCAGCAGTTACCGGGACTTTGACACCGGGGAGCTGTTTTTT	CASSYRDFDTGELFF
TRBV6-5	TRBJ1-2	14	NA	TRBD1	TGTGCCAGCAGTTACTCCCAGGGGGCCTATGGCTACACCTTC	CASSYSQGAYGYTF
TRBV6-6	TRBJ2-1	13	NA	NA	TGTGCCAGCAGTGACCCCTCATTGGCGGGTCAGTTCTTC	CASSDPSLAGQFF
TRBV19	TRBJ2-7	12	NA	NA	TGTGCCAGTAGTATAAATTCTGTCGAGCAGTACTTC	CASSINSVEQYF
TRBV19	TRBJ2-1	13	NA	NA	TGTGCCAGTAGTATTTCAGGGCCCAATGAGCAGTTCTTC	CASSISGPNEQFF
TRBV7-9	TRBJ1-6	15	NA	TRBD1	TGTGCCAGCAGCTTACAGGGGGCAGGGGATTCACCCCTCCACTTT	CASSLQGAGDSPLHF
TRBV19	TRBJ1-2	18	NA	TRBD1	TGTGCCAGTAGTATCGGATTGGAGCCGGGACAGGCCAGGAGTGGCTACACCTTC	CASSIGLEPGQARSGYTF
TRBV13	TRBJ1-5	13	NA	TRBD1	TGTGCCAGCAGCTTAACAGGGGATCAGCCCCAGCATTTT	CASSLTGDQPQHF
TRBV7-2	TRBJ2-7	14	NA	TRBD1	TGTGCCAGCAGCTTTAGACAGGGGAAGCGCGAGCAGTACTTC	CASSFRQGKREQYF
TRBV9	TRBJ2-3	14	few	TRBD2	TGTGCCAGCAGCGTAGCTAGCGGGGGGTACACGCAGTATTTT	CASSVASGGYTQYF
TRBV9	TRBJ1-2	15	NA	NA	TGTGCCAGCAGCGTAGATTCGGTGCCCCTCTATGGCTACACCTTC	CASSVDSVPLYGYTF